This T cell receptor beta chain was identified during a study of shared clonotypes between healthy human individuals. Regarding this clone: What it binds is unknown.

Overall study results and limits: It was the few donors that limited the genetic and exposure-history diversity represented. Relative to memory subsets, naive subsets generally showed larger estimated richness. It was only blood that was sampled, and tissue repertoires likely differ.

Assay: immunoSEQ multiplex PCR; the TCRdb copy retains only in-frame clones and omits some. This table holds roughly 650,000 clones, approximately 96% found once. Terminally differentiated effector memory CD45RA+ cells were excluded by CCR7 positive selection of CD45RO-negative cells. The V gene's germline CDR1 is SGHVS and CDR2 FQNEAQ. The CDR3 sequence is 14 residues long. Trimming took off 4 bases at V and 3 bases at J, with 13 bases between the two ends. The sequence came from a woman between 25 and 40 years old in good health. This rearrangement joins TRBV7-8 to TRBJ2-7, with D hard to call. Material for sequencing was naive CD8+ T cells sorted from blood. CDR3 sequence: CASSSPVAVYEQYF. The CDR3 DNA follows: TGTGCCAGCAGCTCCCCCGTCGCGGTCTACGAGCAGTACTTC.